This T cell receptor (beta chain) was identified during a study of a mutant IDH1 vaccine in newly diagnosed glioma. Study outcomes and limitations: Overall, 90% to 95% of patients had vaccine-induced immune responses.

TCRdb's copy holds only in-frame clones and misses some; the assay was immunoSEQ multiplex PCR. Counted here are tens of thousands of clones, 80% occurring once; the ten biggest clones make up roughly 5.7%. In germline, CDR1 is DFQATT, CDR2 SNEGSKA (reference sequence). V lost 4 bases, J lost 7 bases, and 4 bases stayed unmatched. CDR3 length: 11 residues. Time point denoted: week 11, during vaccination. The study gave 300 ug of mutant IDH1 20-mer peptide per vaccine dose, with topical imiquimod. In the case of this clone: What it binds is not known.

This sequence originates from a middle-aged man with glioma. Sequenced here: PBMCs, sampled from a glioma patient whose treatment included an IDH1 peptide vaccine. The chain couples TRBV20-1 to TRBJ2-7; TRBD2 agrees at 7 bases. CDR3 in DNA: TGCAGTGCTACACCGGGAGGAGAGCAGTACTTC. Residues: CSATPGGEQYF.